This TCR beta chain emerged from a study of blood T cells in healthy people across ages. Overall study findings and caveats: Donor CMV infection status was unknown, possibly confounding age-related changes in expanded clonotypes. TCR beta diversity tracked closely with naive T cell percentage.

A minimum of 6 micrograms of total RNA was extracted per sample. This CDR3 contains 14 residues. CDR1 and CDR2 (germline): DFQATT, SNEGSKA (reference sequence). Deletions cut 7 bases from V and 3 bases from J, with 18 bases between. Notes on this clonotype: The antigen remains undetermined.

Primers used in a second PCR of about 7 to 12 cycles were a sample-barcoded 5' primer and a J-beta primer mix. In TCRdb, the 5' RACE reads were re-called with MiXCR into one record per CDR3 protein. The sample holds about a million distinct CDR3 sequences; 45% to 60% are singletons and the top ten take around a fifth. V gene TRBV20-1 combines with J gene TRBJ2-5; possible D gene TRBD1, 6 bases. The sample comprised blood. The receptor comes from an older woman in good health. The CDR3 sequence: CSVTQGLEKETQYF. CDR3 DNA sequence: TGCAGTGTAACACAGGGTCTGGAAAAAGAGACCCAGTACTTC.